Listed below are T cell receptor beta chains from one sample, sequenced in a study of beta chain features in type 1 diabetes. Some clones are missing from TCRdb's copy, which holds only in-frame ones; the method was immunoSEQ multiplex PCR. The profile shows 300,000 to 350,000 clones, roughly 14% of them singletons. Material: naive CD4+ T cells from blood. The origin of the receptors is a young woman with type 1 diabetes. Both conserved end residues are part of each CDR3. D genes are given only for firm matches. Clone size, where shown, is once, few, many, or a class for clones that have expanded.

D: TRBD1; V: TRBV7-9; J: TRBJ2-1; size: .; DNA: TGTGCCAGCAGCTTAGCGAGGACAGGGTATAGCTCCTACAATGAGCAGTTCTTC; CDR3: CASSLARTGYSSYNEQFF
D: TRBD2; V: TRBV7-9; J: TRBJ2-5; size: few; DNA: TGTGCCAGCAGTCTAGCGGGAGGAGGAGAGACCCAGTACTTC; CDR3: CASSLAGGGETQYF
D: .; V: TRBV6-1; J: TRBJ1-5; size: .; DNA: TGTGCCAGCAGTGTTCTTGTGGGGGCGAATAGCAATCAGCCCCAGCATTTT; CDR3: CASSVLVGANSNQPQHF
D: .; V: TRBV5-1; J: TRBJ2-5; size: .; DNA: TGCGCCAGCAGCCAGGCGGGAGAGACCCAGTACTTC; CDR3: CASSQAGETQYF
D: TRBD1; V: TRBV11-2; J: TRBJ1-1; size: .; DNA: TGTGCCAGCAGCCCCACAGGGACAGGGAGGGAAGCTTTCTTT; CDR3: CASSPTGTGREAFF
D: .; V: TRBV11-1; J: TRBJ1-2; size: .; DNA: TGTGCCAGCAGCTTAGAGGGGTATGGCGGATATGGCTACACCTTC; CDR3: CASSLEGYGGYGYTF
D: TRBD1; V: TRBV5-1; J: TRBJ2-2; size: .; DNA: TGCGCCAGCAGCTTATCCGGGACAGTTAACACCGGGGAGCTGTTTTTT; CDR3: CASSLSGTVNTGELFF
D: .; V: TRBV11-2; J: TRBJ1-5; size: .; DNA: TGTGCCAGCAGCTTGAGCTATAATCAGCCCCAGCATTTT; CDR3: CASSLSYNQPQHF
D: .; V: TRBV30; J: TRBJ1-1; size: .; DNA: TGTGCCTGGGGGACAACCATGAACACTGAAGCTTTCTTT; CDR3: CAWGTTMNTEAFF
D: TRBD1; V: TRBV29-1; J: TRBJ2-5; size: few; DNA: TGCAGCGTGACAGGGGTAGAGACCCAGTACTTC; CDR3: CSVTGVETQYF
D: .; V: TRBV9; J: TRBJ2-1; size: few; DNA: TGTGCCAGCAGCGACCGGGGTACCTACAATGAGCAGTTCTTC; CDR3: CASSDRGTYNEQFF
D: TRBD2; V: TRBV5-1; J: TRBJ2-3; size: .; DNA: TGCGCCAGCAGCCCTGGACTAGCTAGGGGCACAGATACGCAGTATTTT; CDR3: CASSPGLARGTDTQYF
D: .; V: TRBV2; J: TRBJ1-1; size: .; DNA: TGTGCCAGCAGTGAGCAAACTGCTGAAGCTTTCTTT; CDR3: CASSEQTAEAFF
D: .; V: TRBV27; J: TRBJ2-5; size: .; DNA: TGTGCCAGCAGTTTAAGCGTGGAAGAGACCCAGTACTTC; CDR3: CASSLSVEETQYF
D: .; V: TRBV6-6; J: TRBJ2-5; size: .; DNA: TGTGCCAGCAGTCGGGGACACCCGTGGCAAGAGACCCAGTACTTC; CDR3: CASSRGHPWQETQYF
D: TRBD2; V: TRBV27; J: TRBJ2-3; size: .; DNA: TGTGCCAGCCGACTAGCGGGAGCCGGTACGCAGTATTTT; CDR3: CASRLAGAGTQYF
D: .; V: TRBV18; J: TRBJ2-5; size: few; DNA: TGTGCCAGCTCATTTCAGGATTCGGAGACCCAGTACTTC; CDR3: CASSFQDSETQYF
D: .; V: TRBV29-1; J: TRBJ2-1; size: few; DNA: TGCAGCGCCCAGCGGCTAAGCTCCTACAATGAGCAGTTCTTC; CDR3: CSAQRLSSYNEQFF
D: TRBD2; V: TRBV5-1; J: TRBJ2-3; size: few; DNA: TGCGCCAGCAGCTTAGCGGGAGTGGCAGATACGCAGTATTTT; CDR3: CASSLAGVADTQYF
D: TRBD2; V: TRBV4-3; J: TRBJ2-3; size: .; DNA: TGCGCCAGCAGCCAAGTGAGCGGGAGTGTAGATACGCAGTATTTT; CDR3: CASSQVSGSVDTQYF
D: .; V: TRBV14; J: TRBJ1-2; size: few; DNA: TGTGCCAGCAGCCAAGCAGCTAACTATGGCTACACCTTC; CDR3: CASSQAANYGYTF
D: .; V: TRBV5-5; J: TRBJ2-2; size: few; DNA: TGTGCCAGCAGCTCCTACCCGGCGACAAAGAACACCGGGGAGCTGTTTTTT; CDR3: CASSSYPATKNTGELFF
D: .; V: TRBV27; J: TRBJ2-3; size: .; DNA: TGTGCCAGCAGTTTATCCACAGTGTCAGATACGCAGTATTTT; CDR3: CASSLSTVSDTQYF
D: .; V: TRBV9; J: TRBJ2-2; size: .; DNA: TGTGCCAGCAGCGTTGTCCCCAGGGGCGGGGAGCTGTTTTTT; CDR3: CASSVVPRGGELFF
D: .; V: TRBV19; J: TRBJ2-7; size: .; DNA: TGTGCCAGTGGAAGGGGGGAGGGACGTCGGGACGAGCAGTACTTC; CDR3: CASGRGEGRRDEQYF
D: TRBD1; V: TRBV5-6; J: TRBJ1-1; size: .; DNA: TGTGCCAGCAACCCTTGGGACAGGGGTCGCGGGGTGAACACTGAAGCTTTCTTT; CDR3: CASNPWDRGRGVNTEAFF
D: TRBD2; V: TRBV4-1; J: TRBJ2-3; size: few; DNA: TGCGCCAGCAGCCAAGTGGGAGGGGGCACAGATACGCAGTATTTT; CDR3: CASSQVGGGTDTQYF
D: .; V: TRBV7-2; J: TRBJ2-3; size: few; DNA: TGTGCCAGCAGCTTATCTGTGACAGATACGCAGTATTTT; CDR3: CASSLSVTDTQYF
D: .; V: TRBV18; J: TRBJ2-1; size: few; DNA: TGTGCCAGCTCACAGCCTGTGGCGGGGTACAATGAGCAGTTCTTC; CDR3: CASSQPVAGYNEQFF
D: TRBD1; V: TRBV5-1; J: TRBJ2-3; size: .; DNA: TGCGCCAGCACATCACAGGGGCTTGTGGATACGCAGTATTTT; CDR3: CASTSQGLVDTQYF
D: TRBD2; V: TRBV28; J: TRBJ2-3; size: .; DNA: TGTGCCAGCAGTTTCAGCGGGAGAGGCACAGATACGCAGTATTTT; CDR3: CASSFSGRGTDTQYF
D: .; V: TRBV29-1; J: TRBJ1-4; size: few; DNA: TGCAGCGCCGTAGGAGGGTTTCAGGAAAAACTGTTTTTT; CDR3: CSAVGGFQEKLFF
D: TRBD2; V: TRBV2; J: TRBJ2-1; size: .; DNA: TGTGCCAGCTCAGGAAGCGGGAAGCACAATGAGCAGTTCTTC; CDR3: CASSGSGKHNEQFF
D: .; V: TRBV14; J: TRBJ1-1; size: few; DNA: TGTGCCAGCAGCCAAAGGTTGACAGGCGTGAACACTGAAGCTTTCTTT; CDR3: CASSQRLTGVNTEAFF
D: .; V: TRBV4-1; J: TRBJ2-2; size: .; DNA: TGCGCCAGCAGCCCGGGTTATCGGGATAACGGGGAGCTGTTTTTT; CDR3: CASSPGYRDNGELFF